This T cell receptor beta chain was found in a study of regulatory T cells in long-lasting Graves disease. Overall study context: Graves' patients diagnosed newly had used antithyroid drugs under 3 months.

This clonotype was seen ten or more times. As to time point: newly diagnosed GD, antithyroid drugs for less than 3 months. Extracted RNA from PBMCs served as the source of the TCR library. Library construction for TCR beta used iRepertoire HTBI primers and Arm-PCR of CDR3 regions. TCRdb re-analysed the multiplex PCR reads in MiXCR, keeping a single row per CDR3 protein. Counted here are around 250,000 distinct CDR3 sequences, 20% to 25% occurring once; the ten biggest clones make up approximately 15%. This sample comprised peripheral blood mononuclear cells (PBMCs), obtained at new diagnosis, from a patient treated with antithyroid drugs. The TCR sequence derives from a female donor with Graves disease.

The CDR3 loop reads CASSVTYSGGTETQYF. DNA of the CDR3: TGTGCCAGCAGCGTCACCTACTCTGGGGGGACAGAGACCCAGTACTTC. The J gene is TRBJ2-5, the V gene TRBV9; perhaps TRBD2 as D (6 bases). The V and J ends lost 2 bases and 4 bases respectively, with 18 bases between them. CDR3 length: 16 residues. The germline gives CDR1 SGDLS, CDR2 YYNGEE.